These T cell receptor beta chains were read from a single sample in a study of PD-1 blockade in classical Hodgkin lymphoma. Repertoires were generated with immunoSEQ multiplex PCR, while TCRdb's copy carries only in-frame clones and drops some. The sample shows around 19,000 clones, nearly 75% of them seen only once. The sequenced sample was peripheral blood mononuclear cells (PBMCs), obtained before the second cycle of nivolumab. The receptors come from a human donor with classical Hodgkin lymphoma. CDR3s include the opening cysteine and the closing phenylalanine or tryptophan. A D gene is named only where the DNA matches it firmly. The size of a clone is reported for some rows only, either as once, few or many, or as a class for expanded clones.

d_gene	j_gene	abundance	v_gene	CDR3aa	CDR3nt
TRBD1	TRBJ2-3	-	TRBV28	CASSRGQGLTDTQYF	TGTGCCAGCAGTAGGGGACAGGGGCTGACAGATACGCAGTATTTT
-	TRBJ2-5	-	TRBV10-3	CATETGVGETQYF	TGTGCCACCGAGACAGGCGTAGGAGAGACCCAGTACTTC
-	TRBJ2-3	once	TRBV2	CASTEGLFRSTDTQYF	TGTGCCAGCACTGAAGGACTGTTTCGATCCACAGATACGCAGTATTTT
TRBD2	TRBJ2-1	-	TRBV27	CASSPRGVKRLAGVLEQFF	TGTGCCAGCAGTCCCCGAGGGGTAAAGAGACTAGCGGGAGTTTTGGAGCAGTTCTTC
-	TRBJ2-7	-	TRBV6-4	CASSDRREKKSYEQYF	TGTGCCAGCAGTGACAGGAGGGAAAAGAAGTCCTACGAGCAGTACTTC
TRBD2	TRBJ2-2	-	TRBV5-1	CASSRSPPTGAIAGGITGELFF	TGCGCCAGCAGCCGCTCGCCCCCGACAGGCGCTATAGCGGGAGGGATCACCGGGGAGCTGTTTTTT
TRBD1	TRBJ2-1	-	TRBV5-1	CASSLDSGQGLFHNEQFF	TGCGCCAGCAGCTTGGACTCCGGACAGGGCCTTTTTCACAATGAGCAGTTCTTC
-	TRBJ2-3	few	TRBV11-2	CASSHTDTQYF	TGTGCCAGCAGCCATACAGATACGCAGTATTTT
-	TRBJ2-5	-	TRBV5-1	CASSPHSGGSKETQYF	TGCGCCAGCAGCCCCCATAGCGGAGGATCGAAAGAGACCCAGTACTTC
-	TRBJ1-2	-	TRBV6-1	CASSSVSGYTF	TGTGCCAGCAGTTCGGTTTCTGGCTACACCTTC
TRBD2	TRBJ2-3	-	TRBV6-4	CASRASGRWTDTQYF	TGTGCCAGCAGGGCTAGCGGGAGGTGGACAGATACGCAGTATTTT
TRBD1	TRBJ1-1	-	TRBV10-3	CAISAGQGNTEAFF	TGTGCCATCAGTGCCGGACAGGGGAACACTGAAGCTTTCTTT
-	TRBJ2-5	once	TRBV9	CASSVGDTYQETQYF	TGTGCCAGCAGCGTAGGGGACACTTACCAAGAGACCCAGTACTTC
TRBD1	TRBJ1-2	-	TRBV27	CASSHTGGYGYTF	TGTGCCAGCAGTCACACAGGGGGCTATGGCTACACCTTC
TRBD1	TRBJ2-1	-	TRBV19	CASSMGTGTKNEQFF	TGTGCCAGTAGTATGGGGACAGGTACTAAGAATGAGCAGTTCTTC
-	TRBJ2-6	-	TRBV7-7	CASSSRSPQSRANVLTF	TGTGCCAGCAGCTCACGGTCGCCACAAAGTCGGGCCAACGTCCTGACTTTC
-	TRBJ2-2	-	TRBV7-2	CASSFYRNTGELFF	TGTGCCAGCAGCTTCTACAGAAACACCGGGGAGCTGTTTTTT